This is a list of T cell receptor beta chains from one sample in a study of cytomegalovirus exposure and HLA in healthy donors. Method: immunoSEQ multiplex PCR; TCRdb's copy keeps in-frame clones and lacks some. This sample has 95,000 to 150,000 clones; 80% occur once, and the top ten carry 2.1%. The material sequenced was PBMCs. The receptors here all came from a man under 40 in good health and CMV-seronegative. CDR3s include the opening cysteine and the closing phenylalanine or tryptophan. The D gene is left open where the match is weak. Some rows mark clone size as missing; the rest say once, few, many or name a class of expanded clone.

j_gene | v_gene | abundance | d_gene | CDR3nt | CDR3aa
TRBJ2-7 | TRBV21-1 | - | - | TGTGCCAGCAGCAAAGAGGAAGAGCACTCGCGCCTAACTAGCTCCTACGAGCAGTACTTC | CASSKEEEHSRLTSSYEQYF
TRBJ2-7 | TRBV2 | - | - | TGTGCCAGCAGTGAAGAACTCAGGGAACGGCAGTACTTC | CASSEELRERQYF
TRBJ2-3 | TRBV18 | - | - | TGTGCCAGCTCACCAGGACGGTCCCGGGGTACAGATACGCAGTATTTT | CASSPGRSRGTDTQYF
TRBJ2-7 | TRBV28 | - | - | TGTGCCAGCAGTTTAGTTGGCGGCCCCCACGAGCAGTACTTC | CASSLVGGPHEQYF
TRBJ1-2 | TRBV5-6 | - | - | TGTGCCAGCAGTTTACCCCCCGGGAGGGATCAAGGCTACACCTTC | CASSLPPGRDQGYTF
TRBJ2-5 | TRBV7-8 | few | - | TGTGCCAGCAGCTTAGATCGCGGATCCTACGCCTGGTACTTC | CASSLDRGSYAWYF
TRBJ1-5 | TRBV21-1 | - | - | TGTGCCAGCAGCAAAGATTTACAGGGTGAGACGAATCAGCCCCAGCATTTT | CASSKDLQGETNQPQHF
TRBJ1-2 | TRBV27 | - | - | TGTGCCAGCAGGGTTGTTGGTGGAGGGTTCCATGGCTACACCTTC | CASRVVGGGFHGYTF
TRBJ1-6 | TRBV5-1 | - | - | TGCGCCAGCAGCTTGGACAGGCGAAATTCACCCCTCCACTTT | CASSLDRRNSPLHF
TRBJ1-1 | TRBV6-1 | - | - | TGTGCCAGCAGTGAAGTGGGGGTCGGGGGAGATGAAGCTTTCTTT | CASSEVGVGGDEAFF
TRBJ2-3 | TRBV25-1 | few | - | TGTGCCAGCAGTGTGGGCGGCGGACTCTCTAGCACAGATACGCAGTATTTT | CASSVGGGLSSTDTQYF
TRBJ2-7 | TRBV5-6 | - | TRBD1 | TGTGAGGACAGGGAGCGGTCGAGCTCCTACGAGCAGTACTTC | CEDRERSSSYEQYF
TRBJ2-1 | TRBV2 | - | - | TGTGCCAGCAGTGAGGCAGGGAGGTCCTACAATGAGCAGTTCTTC | CASSEAGRSYNEQFF
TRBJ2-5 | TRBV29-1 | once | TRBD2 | TGCAGCGTTCGTCGAGGACTAGCGGACGAGACCCAGTACTTC | CSVRRGLADETQYF
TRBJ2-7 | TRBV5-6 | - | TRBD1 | TGTGCCAGCAGCTTGGGACAGGGGTGGACCTACGAGCAGTACTTC | CASSLGQGWTYEQYF
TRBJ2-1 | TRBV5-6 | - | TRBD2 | TGTGCCAGCAGCCCGTTCGGGGGACTAGATAACAATGAGCAGTTCTTC | CASSPFGGLDNNEQFF
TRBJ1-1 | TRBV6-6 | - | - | TGTGCCAGCAGTTACCCGAGAGGGGGATTGAACACTGAAGCTTTCTTT | CASSYPRGGLNTEAFF
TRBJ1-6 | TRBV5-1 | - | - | TGCGCCAGCAGCCCGGGAGGGGGGGATTCACCCCTCCACTTT | CASSPGGGDSPLHF
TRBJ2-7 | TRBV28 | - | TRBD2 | TGTGCCAGCAGTTTAATCATTTTAGCGGGGGGGCGCGAGCAGTACTTC | CASSLIILAGGREQYF
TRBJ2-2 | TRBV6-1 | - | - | TGTGCCAGCACCTACGCTTACGCGCTGTTTTTT | CASTYAYALFF
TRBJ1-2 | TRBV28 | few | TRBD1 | TGTGCCAGCAGTTTATCAGGGGGCTTGTATGGCTACACCTTC | CASSLSGGLYGYTF
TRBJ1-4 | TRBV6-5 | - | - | TGTGCCAGCAGTCCCATTCCGGGTGGTAATGAAAAACTGTTTTTT | CASSPIPGGNEKLFF
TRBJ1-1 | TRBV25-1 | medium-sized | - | TGTGCCAGCAGTTCCCAAACGGGTACTGAAGCTTTCTTT | CASSSQTGTEAFF
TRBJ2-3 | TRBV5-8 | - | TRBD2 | TGTGCCAGCAGCTTGGGACTAGCGGGGGGCGGTACGCAGTATTTT | CASSLGLAGGGTQYF
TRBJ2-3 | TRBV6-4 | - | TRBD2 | TGTGCCAGCAGTGGGACTAGCGGGGCAGATACGCAGTATTTT | CASSGTSGADTQYF
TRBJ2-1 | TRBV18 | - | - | TGTGCCAGCTCACCACGGGCGGGGCGGGCCTACAATGAGCAGTTCTTC | CASSPRAGRAYNEQFF
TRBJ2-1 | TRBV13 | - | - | TGTGCCAGCAGCTTAGCGGTCGGTCAGGGTCCGCGAAATGAGCAGTTCTTC | CASSLAVGQGPRNEQFF
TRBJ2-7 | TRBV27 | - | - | TGTGCCAGCAGTTACTCCAGGGGTAGCTCCTACGAGCAGTACTTC | CASSYSRGSSYEQYF
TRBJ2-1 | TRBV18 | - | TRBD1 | TGTGCCAGCTCACCTACTCCCGGGACAGGGGAGGGCAATGAGCAGTTCTTC | CASSPTPGTGEGNEQFF
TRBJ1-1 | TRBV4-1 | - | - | TGCGCCAGCAGCCAAGGAGAGTTGAACACTGAAGCTTTCTTT | CASSQGELNTEAFF
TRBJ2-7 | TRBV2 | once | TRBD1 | TGTGCCAGCAGGAATCCGGGACAGGGTCTCTACGAGCAGTACTTC | CASRNPGQGLYEQYF
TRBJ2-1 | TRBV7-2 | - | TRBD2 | TGTGCCAGCAGCTTAGCTTCAGCGGGGGGGTACAATGAGCAGTTCTTC | CASSLASAGGYNEQFF
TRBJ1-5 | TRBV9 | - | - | TGTGCCAGCAGCGTAGGTCCGGAGTTCAATCAGCCCCAGCATTTT | CASSVGPEFNQPQHF
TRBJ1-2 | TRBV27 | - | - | TGTGCCAGCAGTTTATCGTGGAGATATACTAACTATGGCTACACCTTC | CASSLSWRYTNYGYTF
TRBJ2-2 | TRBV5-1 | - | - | TGCGCCAGCAGCTTGGTATCTAGCTCCGGGGAGCTGTTTTTT | CASSLVSSSGELFF
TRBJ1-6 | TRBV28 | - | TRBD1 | TGTGCCAGCAGCCCCCCCCCGGGACAGTATAATTCACCCCTCCACTTT | CASSPPPGQYNSPLHF
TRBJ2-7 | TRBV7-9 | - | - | TGTGCCAGCAGCTTATATTTGGGTGGGCAGACCTACGAGCAGTACTTC | CASSLYLGGQTYEQYF
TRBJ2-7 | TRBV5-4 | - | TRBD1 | TGTGCCAGCGGAGGACGACAGGGGGACCTGAGCTCCTACGAGCAGTACTTC | CASGGRQGDLSSYEQYF
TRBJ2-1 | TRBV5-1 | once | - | TGCGCCAGCAGCTTGGGTGTGGTCGGGACCTACAATGAGCAGTTCTTC | CASSLGVVGTYNEQFF
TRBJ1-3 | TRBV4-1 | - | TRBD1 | TGCGCCAGCAGTCTTCCGGGACAGAGCTCTGGAAACACCATATATTTT | CASSLPGQSSGNTIYF
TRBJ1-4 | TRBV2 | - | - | TGTGCCAGCAGTGAGGGGGCCGCTAATGAAAAACTGTTTTTT | CASSEGAANEKLFF
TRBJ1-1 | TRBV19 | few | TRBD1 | TGTGCCAGTAGGACAGGGGCCAACACTGAAGCTTTCTTT | CASRTGANTEAFF
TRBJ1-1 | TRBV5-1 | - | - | TGCGCCAGCAGCTTGGCCTTGCAGGGGAACACTGAAGCTTTCTTT | CASSLALQGNTEAFF
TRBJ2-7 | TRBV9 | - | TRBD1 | TGTGCCAGCAGCCCACAGGGGGCTAACTACGAGCAGTACTTC | CASSPQGANYEQYF
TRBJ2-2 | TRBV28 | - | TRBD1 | TGTGCCAGCAGTCCCGCGGACAGGGAGGCCGGGGAGCTGTTTTTT | CASSPADREAGELFF
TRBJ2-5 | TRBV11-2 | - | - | TGTGCCAGCAGCTTAGACCCACGGGGGATCGGCCAAGAGACCCAGTACTTC | CASSLDPRGIGQETQYF
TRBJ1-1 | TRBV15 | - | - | TGTGCCACCAGCAGAGCGCCGCAGGGGCCGATGAACACTGAAGCTTTCTTT | CATSRAPQGPMNTEAFF
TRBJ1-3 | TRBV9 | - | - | TGTGCCAGCAGCGTAGAAGGGGCCCGACTCTCTGGAAACACCATATATTTT | CASSVEGARLSGNTIYF
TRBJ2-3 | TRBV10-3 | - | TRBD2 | TGTGCCATCAGTGACCCCGGGGGGACTAGCGGCAATACAGATACGCAGTATTTT | CAISDPGGTSGNTDTQYF
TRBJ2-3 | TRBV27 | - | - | TGTGCCAGCAGGGGGGGACAGCTCACAGATACGCAGTATTTT | CASRGGQLTDTQYF
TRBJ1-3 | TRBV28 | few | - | TGTGCCAGCAGCTACCGCGGACATGGAAACACCATATATTTT | CASSYRGHGNTIYF
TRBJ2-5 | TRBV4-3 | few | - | TGCGCCAGCAGCCAAGACACAGGGCGGGGGGAGACCCAGTACTTC | CASSQDTGRGETQYF
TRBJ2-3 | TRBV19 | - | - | TGTGCCAGTAGTTGGACGACTAGTGATACGCAGTATTTT | CASSWTTSDTQYF